This T cell receptor (beta chain) was profiled in a study of CD8 T cells in Susac syndrome. At the level of the study: Sequencing included Susac syndrome patients, six of them with active disease and roughly eight in remission.

The junction had 7 bases not matched to a gene; V was cut back by 0 bases and J by 3 bases. The CDR3 has 16 residues. Germline V gene lookup returns CDR1 SGHNT and CDR2 YYREEE (reference sequence). Reverse transcription used about 0.45 to 1 ug RNA and random hexamers. TCRdb itself ran the immunoSEQ multiplex PCR reads through MiXCR, one entry per CDR3 protein. In the table there are some 200,000 distinct CDR3 sequences, 95% of which are singletons. The patients with Susac syndrome satisfied recently defined diagnostic criteria for either definite or probable disease. This chain connects TRBV5-4 to TRBJ2-7, with TRBD1 matching over 9 bases. This receptor was obtained from a human donor with Susac syndrome. The specimen was CD8+ T cells from PBMCs. The DNA for the CDR3 is TGTGCCAGCAGCTTGGTATTGGGGACAGGGCTCTACGAGCAGTACTTC. This translates into CASSLVLGTGLYEQYF.